This TCR beta chain was retrieved from a study of blood T cell repertoires in COVID-19. Using immunoSEQ multiplex PCR, the repertoire was profiled, and TCRdb retains in-frame clones only, with some absent. The table has some 260,000 clones, approximately 88% seen once; the top ten hold roughly 0.8%. V lost 0 bases and J 0 bases, leaving 15 bases between the germline ends. Germline CDR1 and CDR2: SGHTA and FQGNSA. The CDR3 loop spans 18 amino acids. Material for sequencing was peripheral blood. This TCR derives from a woman between 25 and 40 years old with acute or convalescent COVID-19. The chain carries TRBV7-2 and TRBJ1-5; D gene ambiguous. CDR3 residues: CASSLAPWAAYSNQPQHF. CDR3 DNA: TGTGCCAGCAGCTTAGCCCCGTGGGCAGCCTATAGCAATCAGCCCCAGCATTTT.